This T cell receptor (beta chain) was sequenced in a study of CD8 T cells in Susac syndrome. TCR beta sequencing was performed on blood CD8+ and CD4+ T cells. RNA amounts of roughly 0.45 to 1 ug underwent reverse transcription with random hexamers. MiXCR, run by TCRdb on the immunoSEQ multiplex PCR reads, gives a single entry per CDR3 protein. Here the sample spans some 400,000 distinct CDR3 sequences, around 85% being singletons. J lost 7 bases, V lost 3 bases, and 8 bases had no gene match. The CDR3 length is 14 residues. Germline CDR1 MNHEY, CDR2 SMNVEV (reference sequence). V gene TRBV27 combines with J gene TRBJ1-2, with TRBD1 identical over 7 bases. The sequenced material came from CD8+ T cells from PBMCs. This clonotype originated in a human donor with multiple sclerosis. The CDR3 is CASSLSGGSGGYTF. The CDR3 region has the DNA TGTGCCAGCAGTTTGTCAGGGGGTTCGGGTGGCTACACCTTC.